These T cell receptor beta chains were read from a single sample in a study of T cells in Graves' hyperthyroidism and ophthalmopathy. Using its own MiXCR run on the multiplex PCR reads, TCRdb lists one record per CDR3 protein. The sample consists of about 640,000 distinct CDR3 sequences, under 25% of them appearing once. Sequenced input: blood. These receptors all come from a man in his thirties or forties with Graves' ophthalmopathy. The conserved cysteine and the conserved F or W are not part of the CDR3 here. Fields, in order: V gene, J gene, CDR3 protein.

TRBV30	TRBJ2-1	AWSGLAFGDEQF
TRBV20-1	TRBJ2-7	SAEGQSFYEQY
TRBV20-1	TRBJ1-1	SAVPQGATEAF
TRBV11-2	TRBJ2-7	ASSLSLSGWESSYEQY
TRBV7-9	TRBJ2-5	ASSLEAGAITQY
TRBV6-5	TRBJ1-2	AGSYYGQPNYGYT
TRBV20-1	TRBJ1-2	SARDIKGELDGYT
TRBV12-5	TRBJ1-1	ASGLVPFTQPEAF
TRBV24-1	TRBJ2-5	ATSAVRDRGGETQY
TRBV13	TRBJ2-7	ASSAGTTYEQY
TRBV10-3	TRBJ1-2	AYGDRQNYGYT
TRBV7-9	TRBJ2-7	ASSLQGQGWYEQY
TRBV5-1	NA	ASSLKEDRFSYNEQY
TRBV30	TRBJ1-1	AWSKERVLATEAF
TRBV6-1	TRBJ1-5	ASSDHSGRDQPQH
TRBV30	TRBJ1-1	AWSPSSSETF
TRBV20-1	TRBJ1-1	SAEGAREAF
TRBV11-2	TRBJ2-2	ASSFHRGGLF
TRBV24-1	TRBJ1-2	ATSDQTRDYGYT
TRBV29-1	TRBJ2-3	SARTSGKTDTQY
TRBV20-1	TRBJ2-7	SARGDGLYEQY
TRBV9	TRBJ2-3	ASSVSGMTDTQY
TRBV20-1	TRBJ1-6	SARVTGNFNSPLH
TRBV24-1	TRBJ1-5	ATSGTDSNQPQH
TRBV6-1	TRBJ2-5	ATSYGLRETQY
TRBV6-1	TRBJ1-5	ASRGQRSSNQPQH
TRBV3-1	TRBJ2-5	ASSQDSGQETQY
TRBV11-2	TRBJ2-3	ASSLHRTGREGLTDTQY
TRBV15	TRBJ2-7	ATSGRLSYEQY
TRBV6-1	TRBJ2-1	ASSEPGTGHNEQF
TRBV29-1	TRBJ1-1	SVAPRLDEAF
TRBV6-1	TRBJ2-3	ASSDLWGASTDTQY
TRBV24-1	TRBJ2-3	ATSFPGLAGPPGSTDTQY
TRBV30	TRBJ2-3	AWTTGMSSINTQY
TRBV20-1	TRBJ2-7	SADQGASSYEQY
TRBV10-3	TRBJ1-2	AISESVGAQGYT
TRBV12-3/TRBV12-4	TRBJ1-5	ASRRNSNQPQH
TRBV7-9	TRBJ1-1	ASSADRSSEAF
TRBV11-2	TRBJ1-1	ASSPAPTEAF
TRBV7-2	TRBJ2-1	ASSPLPGLAPNERF
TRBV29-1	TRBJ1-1	SSRVDTEAF
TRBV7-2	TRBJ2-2	ASSLGTPMSGELF
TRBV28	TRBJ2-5	ASSPLGTPSQETQY
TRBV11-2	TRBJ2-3	ASSFTGTSGTDTQY
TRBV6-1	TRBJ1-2	ASSERDIRNYGYT